One and the same sample provided the 27 T cell receptor beta chains below, sequenced in a study of blood T cell repertoires in COVID-19 (TCRdb year 2020). Library method: the immunoSEQ multiplex PCR assay. The immuneACCESS repertoire file appears here via TCRdb, limited to in-frame rearrangements. These files lack a portion of the clones; in checked studies, under half of the deficit traces to unresolved V genes, and the cause of the others is not known. Within this sample are 90,000 to 100,000 clones, with about 85% of them counted one time only. The ten largest account for about 4.2% of the sample. Sequencing input: peripheral blood. Receptors were obtained from a man between 65 and 85 years old with acute or convalescent COVID-19.

The V and J genes are TRBV28 and TRBJ1-3; D ambiguous. Trimming took off 5 bases at V and 0 bases at J, with 11 bases between the two ends. Per germline, CDR1 MDHEN and CDR2 SYDVKM. The CDR3 is 15 residues long. The CDR3 DNA follows: TGTGCCAGCAGTCAGACACAAGTCTCTGGAAACACCATATATTTT. Residues: CASSQTQVSGNTIYF.

The J gene is TRBJ2-7, the V gene TRBV4-1, with 13 bases that match TRBD2. This CDR3 spans 17 amino acids. After removal of 0 bases from V and 2 bases from J, the junction contained 4 bases not matched to a gene. Germline V gene sequence: CDR1 MGHRA, CDR2 YSYEKL. CDR3 coding DNA: TGCGCCAGCAGCCAAGAAGAAGGGACTAGCGGGGCCTACGAGCAGTACTTC. Its translation is CASSQEEGTSGAYEQYF.

The chain uses TRBV6-1 and TRBJ1-4, with D uncertain. Per the germline V gene, CDR1 is MNHNS and CDR2 is SASEGT. V was shortened by 3 bases and J by 4 bases, with 9 bases between the two germline ends. CDR3 length equals 14 residues. The CDR3 DNA sequence: TGTGCCAGCAGTGAGCGGCAGTTTAATGAAAAACTGTTTTTT. It translates to CASSERQFNEKLFF.

The chain couples TRBV28 to TRBJ2-7; TRBD1 aligns across 7 bases. The CDR3 covers 16 residues. Germline lookup yields CDR1 MDHEN and CDR2 SYDVKM. Losses at the gene ends were 1 base for V and 3 bases for J; bases not matched to a gene: 9. The CDR3 protein is CASSLSGRAGGYEQYF. The DNA for the CDR3 is TGTGCCAGCAGTTTATCGGGTCGTGCAGGGGGCTACGAGCAGTACTTC.

V gene TRBV27 combines with J gene TRBJ1-2; TRBD1 aligns across 7 bases. Germline-derived CDR1 and CDR2 are MNHEY and SMNVEV (reference sequence). V lost 0 bases to trimming and J lost 8 bases; unmatched junction nucleotides: 6. The CDR3 loop spans 14 amino acids. The CDR3 protein is CASSLSDRAGGYTF. The CDR3, as DNA: TGTGCCAGCAGTTTATCCGACAGGGCCGGCGGCTACACCTTC.

The chain combines TRBV5-1 with TRBJ2-5, with D hard to call. Germline V CDR1 and CDR2: SGHRS, YFSETQ. V was cut by 0 bases and J by 5 bases, with 11 bases left in between. The CDR3 totals 14 residues. This CDR3 reads CASSLELNRETQYF. The DNA of the CDR3 is TGCGCCAGCAGCTTGGAACTAAACCGGGAGACCCAGTACTTC.

The CDR3 region has the DNA TGTGCCAGCAGTTACAGGGGCTCGGGTTCTGAAGCTTTCTTT. Translated: CASSYRGSGSEAFF. This chain uses TRBV27 with TRBJ1-1, with TRBD1 identical over 7 bases. Trimming at V came to 4 bases and at J to 6 bases, leaving 8 bases not matched to a gene. This CDR3 is built from 14 residues. The germline V gene encodes CDR1 MNHEY and CDR2 SMNVEV (reference sequence).

This clone was observed a few times. The chain carries TRBV27 and TRBJ2-1; TRBD1 matches at 10 bases. This CDR3 spans 15 amino acids. Germline CDR1 and CDR2: MNHEY and SMNVEV (reference sequence). After removal of 5 bases from V and 2 bases from J, the junction contained 3 bases not matched to a gene. In DNA form, the CDR3 reads TGTGCCAGCAGTCCGACAGGGGGCGCCTACAATGAGCAGTTCTTC. This gives the protein CASSPTGGAYNEQFF.

This clone was seen only a few times. The chain combines TRBV6-5 with TRBJ1-5; no reliable D call. CDR1 MNHEY and CDR2 SVGAGI come from the germline V gene. V lost 6 bases and J lost 2, with 11 bases in between. The CDR3 sequence is 14 residues long. The CDR3 nucleotides read TGTGCCAGCAGACCTATGATGGGCAATCAGCCCCAGCATTTT. Translating gives CASRPMMGNQPQHF.

CDR3: CASSRDRVSPLHF. The CDR3, as DNA: TGCGCCAGCAGCCGGGACAGGGTTTCACCCCTCCACTTT. The chain uses TRBV10-2 and TRBJ1-6; 9 bases are shared with TRBD1. The ends lost 6 bases at V and 9 bases at J; junction bases unmatched: 3. CDR3 length equals 13 residues. Per the germline V gene, CDR1 is WSHSY and CDR2 is SAAADI.

This chain uses TRBV19 with TRBJ1-2, with D possibly TRBD1 on 5 matching bases. The CDR3 totals 15 residues. Trimming pared 10 bases from V and 0 bases from J, leaving 18 bases between. Germline loops: CDR1 LNHDA, CDR2 SQIVND (reference sequence). The CDR3, as DNA: TGTGCCACCAAGGGTGGACACTTCGCTAACTATGGCTACACCTTC. As protein: CATKGGHFANYGYTF.

The chain combines TRBV5-6 with TRBJ2-3; TRBD2 aligns across 12 bases. The CDR3 extends over 16 amino acids. With V trimmed by 2 bases and J by 2 bases, 3 bases remained unmatched. Per germline, CDR1 SGHDT and CDR2 YYEEEE. CDR3 in amino acids: CASSFRTSGNTDTQYF. The CDR3 coding sequence is TGTGCCAGCAGCTTCAGGACTAGCGGGAACACAGATACGCAGTATTTT. The full variable domain, in which reference TRBV5-6 and TRBJ2-3 provide the parts outside the CDR3, is DAGVTQSPTHLIKTRGQQVTLRCSPKSGHDTVSWYQQALGQGPQFIFQYYEEEERQRGNFPDRFSGHQFPNYSSELNVNALLLGDSALYLCASSFRTSGNTDTQYFGPGTRLTVL.

The V and J genes are TRBV7-6 and TRBJ2-1, with a weak D call TRBD1 (5 bases). Trimming shortened V by 4 bases and J by 9 bases, and 16 bases separated the two germline ends. Per the germline V gene, CDR1 is SGHVS and CDR2 is FNYEAQ. The CDR3 is 14 residues long. CDR3 protein: CASSSSMPQGEQFF. The CDR3 bases are TGTGCCAGCAGCTCGAGTATGCCCCAGGGTGAGCAGTTCTTC.

In this sample, this clone turned up once. The V call is TRBV19, the J call TRBJ1-6, with 8 bases aligning to TRBD1. Trimming at V came to 3 bases and at J to 11 bases, leaving 6 bases not matched to a gene. Germline loops: CDR1 LNHDA, CDR2 SQIVND (reference sequence). The CDR3 covers 14 residues. Here the CDR3 reads CASSMDRAATPLHF. The CDR3 DNA reads as TGTGCCAGTAGTATGGACAGGGCTGCCACACCCCTCCACTTT.

Here the CDR3 reads CATSDADRETFF. The CDR3 DNA follows: TGTGCCACCAGTGATGCGGACAGGGAAACTTTCTTT. The chain employs TRBV24-1 and TRBJ1-1; 8 bases agree with TRBD1. Per the germline V gene, CDR1 is KGHDR and CDR2 is SFDVKD. J lost 12 bases, V lost 3 bases, and 5 bases had no gene match. The CDR3 has 12 amino acids.

As to this clone: At one end the junction does not follow the germline gene, possibly because of a read error. CDR3 coding DNA: TGTGCCAGCAGGTTTGCGCCACCAACAGGGGTGATCTTCTTT. Its protein is CASRFAPPTGVIFF. The chain combines TRBV5-8 with TRBJ1-3; 7 bases match TRBD1. Germline V lookup: CDR1 SGHTS, CDR2 YDEGEE. This CDR3 contains 14 residues.

The chain links TRBV18 to TRBJ1-5; TRBD1 is a possible D gene (5 bases). The germline V gene has CDR1 KGHSH and CDR2 LQKENI. This CDR3 comprises 14 residues. V dropped 5 bases and J dropped 2 bases, with 10 bases sitting between them. CDR3 bases: TGTGCCAGCTCATCGGACATTGGCAATCAGCCCCAGCATTTT. It specifies CASSSDIGNQPQHF.

In this sample, this clone turned up once. The J gene is TRBJ2-3, the V gene TRBV6-1; 12 bases map to TRBD2. CDR1 is MNHNS, CDR2 SASEGT, per germline. V gave up 6 bases and J gave up 5 bases; unmatched junction bases: 6. The CDR3 extends over 15 amino acids. The CDR3 protein is CASRRLAGVQDTQYF. The CDR3 DNA is TGTGCCAGCAGACGACTAGCGGGGGTCCAAGATACGCAGTATTTT.

The J gene is TRBJ2-1, the V gene TRBV5-1; a possible D gene is TRBD2 (8 bases). Trimming stripped 0 bases from V and 6 bases from J, with 16 bases between. The CDR3 extends over 16 amino acids. Germline V gene lookup returns CDR1 SGHRS and CDR2 YFSETQ. The CDR3 DNA is TGCGCCAGCAGCTTGGTAGCGGGGCCAGGGGGCAATGAGCAGTTCTTC. Translating it yields CASSLVAGPGGNEQFF.

The chain joins TRBV9 to TRBJ1-5; TRBD1 matches at 7 bases. This CDR3 contains 18 residues. J lost 6 bases, V lost 4 bases, and 19 bases had no gene match. CDR1 is SGDLS and CDR2 is YYNGEE in the germline V gene. CDR3 nucleotides: TGTGCCAGCAGCCCCCGTAAGTCCCAGGGGGATGGAAGTCAGCCCCAGCATTTT. Translated, it gives CASSPRKSQGDGSQPQHF.

The chain links TRBV3-1 (or the pseudogene TRBV3-2) to TRBJ2-3; 8 bases align to TRBD1. This CDR3 contains 14 residues. From germline, CDR1 is LGHDT and CDR2 YNNKEL (reference sequence). V shed 3 bases and J 3 bases; nucleotides not matched to a gene: 2. CDR3 sequence (DNA): TGTGCCAGCAGCCAGGACAGGGTTACAGATACGCAGTATTTT. Amino acid sequence: CASSQDRVTDTQYF.

The table lists this clone with a count of one. This chain uses TRBV28 with TRBJ1-6, with D perhaps TRBD1 (5 bases). The germline V gene has CDR1 MDHEN and CDR2 SYDVKM. This CDR3 comprises 14 residues. The V end lost 3 bases, the J end lost 9 bases, and 12 bases lay between the germline ends. The CDR3 sequence is CASSLAPGGSPLHF. The CDR3 bases are TGTGCCAGCAGTTTGGCCCCGGGGGGTTCACCCCTCCACTTT.

The chain uses TRBV6-5 and TRBJ1-2; D remains unclear. CDR3 length equals 11 residues. Germline V CDR1 and CDR2: MNHEY, SVGAGI. The V end was cut by 6 bases, the J end by 8 bases, with 10 bases between. The CDR3 DNA reads TGTGCCAGCAGCCTAGATCGAGGCTACACCTTC. Its protein product is CASSLDRGYTF.

V is TRBV5-1 and J is TRBJ2-7; weak D call: TRBD2 (6 bases). Germline CDR1 and CDR2: SGHRS and YFSETQ. This CDR3 has 14 residues. The V gene lost 4 bases and the J gene lost 2 bases, with 13 bases spanning the gap. DNA of the CDR3: TGCGCCAGCAGCCCCCTAGGCGGGACCTACGAGCAGTACTTC. It translates to CASSPLGGTYEQYF. Based on the CDR3 plus reference TRBV5-1 and TRBJ2-7, the full variable domain is KAGVTQTPRYLIKTRGQQVTLSCSPISGHRSVSWYQQTPGQGLQFLFEYFSETQRNKGNFPGRFSGRQFSNSRSEMNVSTLELGDSALYLCASSPLGGTYEQYFGPGTRLTVT.

J is TRBJ1-1 and V is TRBV2; perhaps TRBD1 as D (6 bases). CDR1 is SNHLY and CDR2 is FYNNEI in the germline V gene. This CDR3 spans 15 amino acids. Trimming took 7 bases from V and 4 from J, leaving 19 bases between them. CDR3: CASTMIGQGTTEAFF. In DNA, the CDR3 is TGTGCCAGCACCATGATTGGGCAGGGGACCACTGAAGCTTTCTTT.

The chain combines TRBV7-6 with TRBJ2-1, with D possibly matching TRBD1 (6 bases). V was pared by 2 bases and J by 3 bases, with 17 bases between. The CDR3 loop spans 17 amino acids. Looked up from germline, CDR1 is SGHVS and CDR2 is FNYEAQ. CDR3 sequence: CASSLLAPPTGYNEQFF. Here the CDR3 DNA reads TGTGCCAGCAGCTTACTCGCCCCCCCGACAGGCTACAATGAGCAGTTCTTC.

V gene TRBV28 combines with J gene TRBJ1-3, with unresolved D. Trimming left V 3 bases short and J 2 bases short, with 11 bases between. The CDR3 runs 15 residues. The germline gives CDR1 MDHEN, CDR2 SYDVKM. The CDR3 is CASSFRHLPGNTIYF. The CDR3 DNA follows: TGTGCCAGCAGTTTTCGACACCTCCCTGGAAACACCATATATTTT. The full variable domain, its missing parts supplied by reference TRBV28 and TRBJ1-3, is DVKVTQSSRYLVKRTGEKVFLECVQDMDHENMFWYRQDPGLGLRLIYFSYDVKMKEKGDIPEGYSVSREKKERFSLILESASTNQTSMYLCASSFRHLPGNTIYFGEGSWLTVV.